The next 4 T cell receptor beta chains were all read from a single sample in a study of blood T cells in healthy people across ages (dated by TCRdb to 2013 to 2016). The library was prepared using 5' RACE. For sequencing, an Illumina HiSeq 2500 was employed. A second PCR of roughly 7 to 12 cycles was run with a J-beta primer mix and a sample-barcoded 5' primer. The public reads were run again by TCRdb, first through fastp at Q25 and then through MiXCR, and only productive beta chains were kept. Rows merge per CDR3 protein into single entries with the most common DNA and genes. Across this sample there are hundreds of thousands of distinct CDR3 sequences, with under 25% seen only once. The ten largest clonotypes hold 3% to 4% of the sample. Sequenced sample: blood. All receptors come from a man aged 65 to 79 in good health.

The CDR3 loop is CASSLWMDQETQYF. As DNA, the CDR3 is TGTGCCAGCAGCTTATGGATGGACCAAGAGACCCAGTACTTC. The gene calls are TRBV7-9 and TRBJ2-5, with D unresolved. The CDR3 spans 14 residues. Trimming removed 2 bases at V and 0 bases at J, with 7 bases between. Germline loops: CDR1 SEHNR, CDR2 FQNEAQ (reference sequence).

The CDR3 spells CSAQDGEGEIHTQYF. Written as DNA, the CDR3 is TGCAGTGCTCAGGACGGGGAAGGAGAAATACATACGCAGTATTTT. The chain couples TRBV20-1 to TRBJ2-3; D is possibly TRBD2 (5 bases). Germline values: CDR1 DFQATT, CDR2 SNEGSKA (reference sequence). This CDR3 comprises 15 residues. V lost 5 bases, J lost 7 bases, and 22 bases lay in between.

The chain links TRBV10-3 to TRBJ2-1, with 7 bases identical to TRBD2. CDR3 length: 12 residues. V was pared by 0 bases and J by 12 bases, with 2 bases of the junction left unmatched. CDR1 is ENHRY, CDR2 SYGVKD, per germline. The CDR3 DNA reads TGTGCCATCAGTGAGTCGGGAGGGATGCAGTTCTTC. Amino acid sequence: CAISESGGMQFF.

This clonotype was picked up a small number of times. The genes are TRBV7-2 and TRBJ2-2; tentative D call: TRBD1 (6 bases). From germline, CDR1 is SGHTA and CDR2 FQGNSA. The CDR3 length is 12 residues. V dropped 4 bases and J dropped 6 bases, with 6 bases sitting between them. The CDR3 nucleotides read TGTGCCAGCAGCTGGGGGCCCGGGGAGCTGTTTTTT. Translation gives CASSWGPGELFF.